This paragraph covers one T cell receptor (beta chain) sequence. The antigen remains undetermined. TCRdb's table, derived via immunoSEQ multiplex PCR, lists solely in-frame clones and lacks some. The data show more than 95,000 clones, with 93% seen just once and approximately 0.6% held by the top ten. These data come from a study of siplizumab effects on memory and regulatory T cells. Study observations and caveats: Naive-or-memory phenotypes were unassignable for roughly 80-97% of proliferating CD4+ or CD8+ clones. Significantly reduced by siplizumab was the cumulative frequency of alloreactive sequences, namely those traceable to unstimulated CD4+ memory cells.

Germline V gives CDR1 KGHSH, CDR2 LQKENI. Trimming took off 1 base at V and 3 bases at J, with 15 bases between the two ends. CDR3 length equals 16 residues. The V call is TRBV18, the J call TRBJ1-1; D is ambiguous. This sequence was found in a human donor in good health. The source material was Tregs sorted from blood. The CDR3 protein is CASSPLRTSGDTEAFF. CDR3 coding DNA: TGTGCCAGCTCACCACTTAGAACCAGCGGGGACACTGAAGCTTTCTTT.